Below are 9 T cell receptor beta chains sequenced from a single sample in a study of T cell clonality in common variable immunodeficiency. Data came from immunoSEQ multiplex PCR; TCRdb stores just in-frame clones and leaves some out. The data show about 40,000 clones, with none appearing a single time. Sequenced material: peripheral blood mononuclear cells. The receptors shown here come from a person between 18 and 70 years old in good health.

The table lists this clone with many counts. The sequenced fragment ends 3 residues before the CDR3 boundary, so the rest is inferred from the germline J gene. The chain uses TRBV2 and TRBJ2-3, with 11 nucleotides matching TRBD2. Germline V gives CDR1 SNHLY, CDR2 FYNNEI. The CDR3 covers 17 residues. The V and J ends lost 4 bases and 4 bases, in that order; junction bases with no gene match: 10. This chain's CDR3 is CASSAGLAVIPPDTQYF. The CDR3 bases that were read are TGTGCCAGCAGTGCGGGACTAGCGGTTATCCCACCAGATACG.

In this sample, this clone turned up many times. Coverage ceases 3 residues before the CDR3 finishes, and the germline J gene fills in the end. The rearrangement joins TRBV30 to TRBJ2-2; 11 bases are shared with TRBD1. Trimming at V came to 4 bases and at J to 5 bases, leaving 9 bases not matched to a gene. Germline loops: CDR1 GTSNPN, CDR2 SVGIG (reference sequence). CDR3 size: 16 residues. CDR3 in amino acids: CAWKPLGQGGTGELFF. Partial CDR3 DNA: TGTGCCTGGAAACCCTTGGGACAGGGGGGGACCGGGGAG.

Worth noting for this clone: The CDR3 goes on 3 residues after the read ends, and that part is filled in from the germline J gene. The chain links TRBV7-9 to TRBJ1-2, with D uncertain. CDR3 length: 15 amino acids. Germline lookup yields CDR1 SEHNR and CDR2 FQNEAQ (reference sequence). CDR3: CASSDRAGFTYDYTF. The covered CDR3 bases are TGTGCCAGCAGCGATAGAGCGGGATTTACCTACGAC.

This clone showed up many times. The read ends 3 residues shy of where the CDR3 ends; the end is completed using the germline J gene. This chain uses TRBV5-1 with TRBJ2-7; 9 bases match TRBD1. Germline CDR1 SGHRS, CDR2 YFSETQ. CDR3 length equals 14 residues. V was clipped by 2 bases and J by 5 bases; unmatched bases: 5. The CDR3 loop reads CASSLQGAGDEQYF. CDR3 DNA (partial): TGCGCCAGCAGCTTACAGGGGGCCGGGGACGAG.

This clone was detected many times. Sequencing ends 3 residues short of the CDR3 end; the germline J gene provides the rest. The chain couples TRBV5-1 to TRBJ2-3; the match to TRBD2 covers 10 bases. The length of the CDR3 is 17 residues. Germline V gene sequence: CDR1 SGHRS, CDR2 YFSETQ. V shed 0 bases, J shed 2 bases, and the junction held 6 bases outside the gene matches. CDR3 loop: CASSLDLAGVDTDTQYF. The covered CDR3 bases are TGCGCCAGCAGCTTGGACCTAGCGGGGGTCGACACAGATACG.

This clone turned up a few times. Sequencing ends 3 residues short of the CDR3 end; the germline J gene provides the rest. The J gene is TRBJ2-3, the V gene TRBV7-9; D gene ambiguous. The CDR3 spans 13 residues. Trimming took off 4 bases at V and 4 bases at J, with 9 bases between the two ends. CDR1 is SEHNR, CDR2 FQNEAQ, per germline (reference sequence). The DNA read from the CDR3 is TGTGCCAGCAGCTCCGAGAGCGCAGATACG. Its translation is CASSSESADT. The entire CDR3 sequence reads CASSSESADTQYF. The full variable domain, with the rest looked up from reference TRBV7-9 and TRBJ2-3, is DTGVSQNPRHKITKRGQNVTFRCDPISEHNRLYWYRQTLGQGPEFLTYFQNEAQLEKSRLLSDRFSAERPKGSFSTLEIQRTEQGDSAMYLCASSSESADTQYFGPGTRLTVL.

This clone was picked up many times. The CDR3 end lies 3 residues beyond the end of the read and is filled in from the germline J gene. The chain uses TRBV6-1 and TRBJ2-1; a possible D gene is TRBD2 (6 bases). Germline CDR1 reads MNHNS; CDR2 reads SASEGT. Between the trimmed V and J ends, which lost 2 bases and 9 bases, there was a span of 11 bases. This CDR3 region has 13 residues. CDR3 DNA, as far as it was read: TGTGCCAGCAGTGAATCCCCAGCGGGTGAG. Its protein product is CASSESPAGE. The whole CDR3 region reads CASSESPAGEQFF.

There are many counts of this clone. The read is 3 residues too short to cover the CDR3 end, so that end is filled in from the germline J gene. The chain joins TRBV29-1 to TRBJ2-1; D is possibly TRBD1 (6 bases). With 5 bases removed from V and 5 bases from J, the gap between germline ends came to 25 bases. This CDR3 spans 17 amino acids. Per the germline V gene, CDR1 is SQVTM and CDR2 is ANQGSEA. The CDR3 loop reads CSVRSGQSESLNNEQFF. CDR3 DNA (partial): TGCAGCGTTCGCAGCGGACAGTCCGAGAGTTTAAACAATGAG.

This clone has at least ten counts. The DNA ends 3 residues before the CDR3 does, and the rest of the CDR3 is filled in from the germline J gene. The V gene is TRBV23-1, the J gene TRBJ2-4; D is possibly TRBD2 (5 bases). TRBV23-1 is marked as an open reading frame, function uncertain. V shed 0 bases and J shed 3 bases, with 15 bases lying between them. CDR3 length: 17 residues. The covered CDR3 bases are TGCGCCAGCAGTCAATCATCCCCTTCCGAGGGCAAAAACATT. It encodes CASSQSSPSEGKNI. The entire CDR3 protein is CASSQSSPSEGKNIQYF.